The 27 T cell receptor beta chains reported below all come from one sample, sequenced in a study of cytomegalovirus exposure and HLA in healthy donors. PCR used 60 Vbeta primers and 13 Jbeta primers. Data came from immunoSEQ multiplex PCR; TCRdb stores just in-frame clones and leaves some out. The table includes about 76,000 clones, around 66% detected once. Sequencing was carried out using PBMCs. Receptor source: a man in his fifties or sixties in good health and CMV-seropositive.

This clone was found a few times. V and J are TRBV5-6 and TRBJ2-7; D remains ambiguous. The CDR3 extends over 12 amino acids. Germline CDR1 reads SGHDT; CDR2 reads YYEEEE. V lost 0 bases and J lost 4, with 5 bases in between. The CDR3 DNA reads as TGTGCCAGCAGCTTGGACGGGTACGAGCAGTACTTC. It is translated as CASSLDGYEQYF.

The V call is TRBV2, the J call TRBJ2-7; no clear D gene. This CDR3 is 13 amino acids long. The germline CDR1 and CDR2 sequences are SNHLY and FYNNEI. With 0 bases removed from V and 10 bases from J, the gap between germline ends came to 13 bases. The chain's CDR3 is CASSEARVAGQYF. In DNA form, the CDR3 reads TGTGCCAGCAGTGAAGCGCGCGTGGCAGGCCAGTACTTC. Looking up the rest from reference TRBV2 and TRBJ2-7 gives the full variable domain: EPEVTQTPSHQVTQMGQEVILRCVPISNHLYFYWYRQILGQKVEFLVSFYNNEISEKSEIFDDQFSVERPDGSNFTLKIRSTKLEDSAMYFCASSEARVAGQYFGPGTRLTVT.

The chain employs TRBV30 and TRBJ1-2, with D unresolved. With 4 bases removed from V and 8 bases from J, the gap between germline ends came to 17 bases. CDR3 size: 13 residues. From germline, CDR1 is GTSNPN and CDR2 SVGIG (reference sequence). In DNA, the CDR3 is TGTGCCTGGAAGGCGGACCTAGCTGGGGGCTACACCTTC. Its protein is CAWKADLAGGYTF.

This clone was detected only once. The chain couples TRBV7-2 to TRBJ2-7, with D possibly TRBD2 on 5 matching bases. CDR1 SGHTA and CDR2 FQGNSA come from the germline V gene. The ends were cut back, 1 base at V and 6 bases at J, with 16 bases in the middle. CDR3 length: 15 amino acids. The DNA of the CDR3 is TGTGCCAGCAGCTTAGGGGCCCCGAGGGCTAGCGAGCAGTACTTC. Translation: CASSLGAPRASEQYF.

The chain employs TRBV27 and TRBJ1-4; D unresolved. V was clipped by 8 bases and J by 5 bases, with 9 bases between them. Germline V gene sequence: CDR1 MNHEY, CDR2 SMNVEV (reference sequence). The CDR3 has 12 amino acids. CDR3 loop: CASARWNEKLFF. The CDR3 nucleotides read TGTGCCAGCGCCCGGTGGAATGAAAAACTGTTTTTT.

CDR3 in DNA: TGTGCCAGCGGGTCGTCAGGGTTGGGTAAGAATGAGCAGTTCTTC. Protein sequence: CASGSSGLGKNEQFF. The rearrangement joins TRBV6-6 to TRBJ2-1; D possibly corresponds to TRBD1 (5 bases). The V gene's germline CDR1 is MNHNY and CDR2 SVGAGI (reference sequence). The CDR3 is 15 residues long. Trimming cost V 8 bases and J 7 bases, with 21 bases left between them.

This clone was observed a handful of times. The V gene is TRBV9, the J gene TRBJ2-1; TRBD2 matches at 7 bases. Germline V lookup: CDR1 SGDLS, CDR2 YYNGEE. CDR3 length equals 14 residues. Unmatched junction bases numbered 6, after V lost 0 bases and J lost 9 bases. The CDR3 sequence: CASSVAGRLGEQFF. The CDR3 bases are TGTGCCAGCAGCGTAGCCGGGAGGCTGGGTGAGCAGTTCTTC.

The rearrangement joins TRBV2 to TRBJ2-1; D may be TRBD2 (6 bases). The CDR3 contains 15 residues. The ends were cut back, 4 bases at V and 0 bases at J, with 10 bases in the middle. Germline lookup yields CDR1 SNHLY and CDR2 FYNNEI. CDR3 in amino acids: CASSGGGGSYNEQFF. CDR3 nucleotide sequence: TGTGCCAGCAGTGGGGGAGGAGGCTCCTACAATGAGCAGTTCTTC.

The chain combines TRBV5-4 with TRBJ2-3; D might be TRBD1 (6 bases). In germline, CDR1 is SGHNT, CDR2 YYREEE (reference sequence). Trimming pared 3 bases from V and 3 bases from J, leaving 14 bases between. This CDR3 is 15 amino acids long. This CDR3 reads CASSYRAENTDTQYF. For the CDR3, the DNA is TGTGCCAGCAGCTACAGGGCGGAAAATACAGATACGCAGTATTTT.

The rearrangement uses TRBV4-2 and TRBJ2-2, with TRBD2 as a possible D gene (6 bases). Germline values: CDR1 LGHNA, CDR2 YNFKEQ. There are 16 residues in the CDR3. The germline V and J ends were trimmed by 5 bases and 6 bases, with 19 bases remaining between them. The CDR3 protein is CASSAHSGSASGELFF. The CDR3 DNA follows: TGTGCCAGCAGCGCTCATAGCGGCAGCGCGTCCGGGGAGCTGTTTTTT.

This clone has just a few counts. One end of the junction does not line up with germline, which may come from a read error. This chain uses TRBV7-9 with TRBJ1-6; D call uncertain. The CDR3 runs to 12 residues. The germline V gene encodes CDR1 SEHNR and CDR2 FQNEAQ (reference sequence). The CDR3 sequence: CSSSPGNSPLHF. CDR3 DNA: TGTTCCAGCAGCCCCGGGAATTCACCCCTCCACTTT. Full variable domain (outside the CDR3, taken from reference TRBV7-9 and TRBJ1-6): DTGVSQNPRHKITKRGQNVTFRCDPISEHNRLYWYRQTLGQGPEFLTYFQNEAQLEKSRLLSDRFSAERPKGSFSTLEIQRTEQGDSAMYLCSSSPGNSPLHFGNGTRLTVT.

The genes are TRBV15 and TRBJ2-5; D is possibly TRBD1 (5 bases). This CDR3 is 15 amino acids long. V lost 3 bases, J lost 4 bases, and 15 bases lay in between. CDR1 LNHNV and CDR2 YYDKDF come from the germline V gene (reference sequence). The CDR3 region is CATSRPRAGPETQYF. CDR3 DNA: TGTGCCACCAGCAGGCCCCGGGCAGGGCCAGAGACCCAGTACTTC.

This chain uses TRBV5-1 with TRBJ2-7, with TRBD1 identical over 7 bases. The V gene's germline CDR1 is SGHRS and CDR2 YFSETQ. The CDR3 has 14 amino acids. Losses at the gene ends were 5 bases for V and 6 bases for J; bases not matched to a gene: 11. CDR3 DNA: TGCGCCAGCAGGGCGAACAGGGGAGAATTCGAGCAGTACTTC. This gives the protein CASRANRGEFEQYF.

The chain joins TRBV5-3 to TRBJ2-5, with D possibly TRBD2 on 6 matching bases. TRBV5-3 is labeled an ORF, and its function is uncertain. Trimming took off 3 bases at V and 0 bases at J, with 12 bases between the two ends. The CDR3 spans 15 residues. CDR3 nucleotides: TGTGCCAGAAGCTCGAGCCGGGACTACCAAGAGACCCAGTACTTC. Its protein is CARSSSRDYQETQYF.

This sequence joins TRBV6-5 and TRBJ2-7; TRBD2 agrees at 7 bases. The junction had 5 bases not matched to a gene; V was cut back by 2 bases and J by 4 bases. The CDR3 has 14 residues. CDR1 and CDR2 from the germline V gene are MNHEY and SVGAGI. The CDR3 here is CASSYRGDGYEQYF. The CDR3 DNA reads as TGTGCCAGCAGTTACCGGGGGGACGGGTACGAGCAGTACTTC.

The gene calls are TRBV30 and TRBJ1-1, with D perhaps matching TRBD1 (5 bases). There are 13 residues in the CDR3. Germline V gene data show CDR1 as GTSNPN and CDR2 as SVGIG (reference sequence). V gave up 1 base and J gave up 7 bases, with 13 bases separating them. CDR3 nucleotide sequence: TGTGCCTGGAGTGATGGGGGGTCGGGTGAAGCTTTCTTT. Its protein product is CAWSDGGSGEAFF.

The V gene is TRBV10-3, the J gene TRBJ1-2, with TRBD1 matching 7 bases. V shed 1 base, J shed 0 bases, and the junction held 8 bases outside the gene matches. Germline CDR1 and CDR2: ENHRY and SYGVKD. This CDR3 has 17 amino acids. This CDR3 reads CAISELPGTVSNYGYTF. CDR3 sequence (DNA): TGTGCCATCAGTGAGTTACCCGGGACAGTCTCTAACTATGGCTACACCTTC.

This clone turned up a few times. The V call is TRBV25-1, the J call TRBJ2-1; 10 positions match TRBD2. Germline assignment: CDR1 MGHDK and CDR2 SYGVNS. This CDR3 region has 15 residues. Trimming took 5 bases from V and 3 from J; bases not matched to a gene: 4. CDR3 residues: CASSPSSGGYNEQFF. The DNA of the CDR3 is TGTGCCAGCAGTCCCTCTAGCGGGGGCTACAATGAGCAGTTCTTC.

The CDR3 DNA follows: TGTGCCAGCAAGGGACACCGGCTAGCCAAAAACATTCAGTACTTC. Encoded protein: CASKGHRLAKNIQYF. This chain uses TRBV27 with TRBJ2-4; maybe TRBD1 (6 bases). From germline, CDR1 is MNHEY and CDR2 SMNVEV (reference sequence). The CDR3 loop spans 15 amino acids. Between the trimmed V and J ends, which lost 7 bases and 0 bases, there was a span of 13 bases.

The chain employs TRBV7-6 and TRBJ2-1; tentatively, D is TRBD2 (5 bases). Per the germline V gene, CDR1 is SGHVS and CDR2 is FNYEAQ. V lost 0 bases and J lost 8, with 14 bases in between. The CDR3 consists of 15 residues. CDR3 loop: CASSLAGVELDEQFF. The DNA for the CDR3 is TGTGCCAGCAGCTTAGCGGGAGTCGAGTTGGATGAGCAGTTCTTC. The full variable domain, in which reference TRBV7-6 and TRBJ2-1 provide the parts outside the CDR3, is GAGVSQSPRYKVTKRGQDVALRCDPISGHVSLYWYRQALGQGPEFLTYFNYEAQQDKSGLPNDRFSAERPEGSISTLTIQRTEQRDSAMYRCASSLAGVELDEQFFGPGTRLTVL.

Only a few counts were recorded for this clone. The CDR3 sequence is CASSARQGQPQHF. The DNA for the CDR3 is TGTGCCAGCAGCGCCCGACAGGGACAGCCCCAGCATTTT. The gene calls are TRBV7-7 and TRBJ1-5; 7 bases match TRBD1. This CDR3 comprises 13 residues. The trim removed 5 bases at V and 7 bases at J, leaving 5 bases unmatched. The germline CDR1 and CDR2 sequences are SSHAT and FNYEAQ (reference sequence).

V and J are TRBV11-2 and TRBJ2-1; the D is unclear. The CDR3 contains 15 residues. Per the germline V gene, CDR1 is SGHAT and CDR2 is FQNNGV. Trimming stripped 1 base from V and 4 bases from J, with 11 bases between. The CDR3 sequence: CASSLVLTNYNEQFF. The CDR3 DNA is TGTGCCAGCAGCTTAGTCTTGACAAATTACAATGAGCAGTTCTTC.

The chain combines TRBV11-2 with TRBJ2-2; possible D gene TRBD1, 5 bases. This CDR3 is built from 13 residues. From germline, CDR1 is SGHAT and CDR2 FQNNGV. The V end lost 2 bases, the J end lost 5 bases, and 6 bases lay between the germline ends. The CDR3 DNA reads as TGTGCCAGCAGCTTACGACAGACCGGGGAGCTGTTTTTT. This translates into CASSLRQTGELFF.

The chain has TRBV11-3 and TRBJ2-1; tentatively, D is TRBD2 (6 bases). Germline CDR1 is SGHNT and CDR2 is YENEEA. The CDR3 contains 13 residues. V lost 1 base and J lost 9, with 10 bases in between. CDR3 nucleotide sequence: TGTGCCAGCAGCTTAGGGGGGGAGACTGAGCAGTTCTTC. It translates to CASSLGGETEQFF. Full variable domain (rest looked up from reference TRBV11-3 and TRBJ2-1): EAGVVQSPRYKIIEKKQPVAFWCNPISGHNTLYWYLQNLGQGPELLIRYENEEAVDDSQLPKDRFSAERLKGVDSTLKIQPAELGDSAVYLCASSLGGETEQFFGPGTRLTVL.

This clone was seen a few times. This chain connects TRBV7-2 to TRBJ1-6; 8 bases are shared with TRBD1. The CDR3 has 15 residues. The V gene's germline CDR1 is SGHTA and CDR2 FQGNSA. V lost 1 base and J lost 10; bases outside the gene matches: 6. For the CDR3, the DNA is TGTGCCAGCAGCTTAGATTGGACAGGGCTGTCACCCCTCCACTTT. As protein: CASSLDWTGLSPLHF.

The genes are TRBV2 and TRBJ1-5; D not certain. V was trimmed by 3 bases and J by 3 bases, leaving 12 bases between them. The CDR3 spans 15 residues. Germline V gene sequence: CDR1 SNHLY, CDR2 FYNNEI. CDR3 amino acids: CASSEGSYDNQPQHF. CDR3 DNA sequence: TGTGCCAGCAGTGAGGGCTCATATGACAATCAGCCCCAGCATTTT.

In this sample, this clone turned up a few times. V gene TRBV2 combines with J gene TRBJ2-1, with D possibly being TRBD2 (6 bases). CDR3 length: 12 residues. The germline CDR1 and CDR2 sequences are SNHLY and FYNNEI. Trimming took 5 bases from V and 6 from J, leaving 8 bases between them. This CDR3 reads CASSLTSNEQFF. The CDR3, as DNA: TGTGCCAGCAGTTTGACTAGCAATGAGCAGTTCTTC.